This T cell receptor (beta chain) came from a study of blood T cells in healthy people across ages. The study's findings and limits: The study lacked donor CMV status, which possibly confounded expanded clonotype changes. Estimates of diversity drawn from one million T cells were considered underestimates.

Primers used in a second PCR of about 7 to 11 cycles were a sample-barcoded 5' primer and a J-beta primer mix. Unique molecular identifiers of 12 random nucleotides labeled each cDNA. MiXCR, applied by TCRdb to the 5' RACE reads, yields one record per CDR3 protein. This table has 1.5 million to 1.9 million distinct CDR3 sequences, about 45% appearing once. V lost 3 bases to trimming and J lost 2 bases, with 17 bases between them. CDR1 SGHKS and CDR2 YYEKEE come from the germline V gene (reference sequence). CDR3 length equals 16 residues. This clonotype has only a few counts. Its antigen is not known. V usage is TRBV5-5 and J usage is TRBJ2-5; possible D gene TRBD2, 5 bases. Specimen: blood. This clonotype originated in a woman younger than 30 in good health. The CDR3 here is CASSYQLLVGQETQYF. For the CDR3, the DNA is TGTGCCAGCAGCTACCAGTTACTAGTTGGGCAAGAGACCCAGTACTTC.